This T cell receptor (beta chain) is drawn from a study of cytomegalovirus exposure and HLA in healthy donors. CDR3 length: 15 residues. The germline gives CDR1 SGHRS, CDR2 YFSETQ. V shed 4 bases, J shed 6 bases, and the junction held 5 bases outside the gene matches. The PCR ran on 60 Vbeta and 13 Jbeta primers. Sequencing used immunoSEQ multiplex PCR; TCRdb keeps in-frame clones, though not all of them. Counted here are 150,000 to 200,000 clones, about 80% occurring once; the ten biggest clones make up roughly an eighth. J is TRBJ1-6 and V is TRBV5-1, with TRBD1 matching over 9 bases. The sequenced sample consisted of PBMCs. The TCR was taken from a man in his fifties in good health and CMV-seropositive. CDR3 loop: CASSAGTGPNSPLHF. The CDR3 region has the DNA TGCGCCAGCAGCGCCGGGACAGGGCCTAATTCACCCCTCCACTTT.